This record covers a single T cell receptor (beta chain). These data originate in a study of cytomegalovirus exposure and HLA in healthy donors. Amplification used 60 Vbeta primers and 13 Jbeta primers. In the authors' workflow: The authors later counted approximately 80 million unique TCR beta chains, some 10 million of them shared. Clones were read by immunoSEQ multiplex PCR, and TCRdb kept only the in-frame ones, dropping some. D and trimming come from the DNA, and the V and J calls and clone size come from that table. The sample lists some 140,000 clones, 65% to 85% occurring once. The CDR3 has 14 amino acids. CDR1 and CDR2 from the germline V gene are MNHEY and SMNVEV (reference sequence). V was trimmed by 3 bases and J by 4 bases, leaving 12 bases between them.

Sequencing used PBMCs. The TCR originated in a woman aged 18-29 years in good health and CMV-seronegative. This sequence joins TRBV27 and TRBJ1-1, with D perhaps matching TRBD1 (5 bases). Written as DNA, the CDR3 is TGTGCCAGCAGTTTCCAGGGCAGGAGCACTGAAGCTTTCTTT. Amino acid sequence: CASSFQGRSTEAFF.